This T cell receptor (beta chain) was obtained from a study of cytomegalovirus exposure and HLA in healthy donors. The PCR employed 60 Vbeta primers together with 13 Jbeta primers. Using immunoSEQ multiplex PCR, the repertoire was profiled, and TCRdb retains in-frame clones only, with some absent. The table shows around 200,000 clones, with approximately 83% occurring only once. The CDR3 extends over 17 amino acids. Germline CDR1 is KGHSH and CDR2 is LQKENI. V gave up 0 bases and J gave up 2 bases; unmatched junction bases: 3. The chain couples TRBV18 to TRBJ2-5; 13 bases map to TRBD2. Sequenced input: PBMCs. The TCR originated in a woman between 45 and 65 years old in good health and CMV-seropositive. The CDR3 here is CASSPPGLAGTQETQYF. CDR3 nucleotide sequence: TGTGCCAGCTCACCACCGGGACTAGCGGGGACACAAGAGACCCAGTACTTC. Variable domain in full (rest from reference TRBV18 and TRBJ2-5): NAGVMQNPRHLVRRRGQEARLRCSPMKGHSHVYWYRQLPEEGLKFMVYLQKENIIDESGMPKERFSAEFPKEGPSILRIQQVVRGDSAAYFCASSPPGLAGTQETQYFGPGTRLLVL.